This T cell receptor beta chain originates from a study of T cell responses to AZD1222 COVID-19 vaccine. On this clone: Its matching antigen is unknown.

Second-dose schedules of about 4 or about 12 weeks were combined. Findings and limits, study-wide: The CD4 TCRs associated with vaccination extended across spike and predominated at 160-218 and 743-854. Two AZD1222 doses significantly raised spike-specific TCR breadth and depth over controls.

The data were produced by immunoSEQ multiplex PCR, yet TCRdb's version contains in-frame clones alone and is incomplete. The data contain about 180,000 clones, around 88% of them seen just once; the ten biggest clones take up around 10%. This CDR3 comprises 16 residues. From germline, CDR1 is LNHDA and CDR2 SQIVND (reference sequence). Between the trimmed V and J ends, which lost 1 base and 2 bases, there was a span of 14 bases. This receptor was identified in an adult who received the AZD1222 COVID-19 vaccine. The sample in question was peripheral blood, obtained 28 days after the second AZD1222 dose. The chain recombines TRBV19 with TRBJ1-2; D possibly corresponds to TRBD1 (5 bases). The CDR3 DNA reads TGTGCCAGTAGTATAGGCGAGGGACGTGGCAACTATGGCTACACCTTC. This translates into CASSIGEGRGNYGYTF.